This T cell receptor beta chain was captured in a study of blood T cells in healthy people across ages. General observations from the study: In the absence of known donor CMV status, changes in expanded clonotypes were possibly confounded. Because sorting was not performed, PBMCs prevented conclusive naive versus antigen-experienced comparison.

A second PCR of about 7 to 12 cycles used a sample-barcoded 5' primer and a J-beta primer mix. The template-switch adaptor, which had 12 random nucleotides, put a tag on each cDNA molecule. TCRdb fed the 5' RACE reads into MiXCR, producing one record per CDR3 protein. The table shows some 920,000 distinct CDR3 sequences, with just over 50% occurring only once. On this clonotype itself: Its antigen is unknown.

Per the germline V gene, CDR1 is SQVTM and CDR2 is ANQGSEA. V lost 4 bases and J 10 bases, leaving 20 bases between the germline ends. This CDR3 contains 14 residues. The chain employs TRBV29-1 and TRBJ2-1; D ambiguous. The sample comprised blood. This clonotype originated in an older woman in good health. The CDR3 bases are TGCAGCGTTGCTGAGACTCGATCCCTATACGAGCAGTTCTTC. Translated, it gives CSVAETRSLYEQFF.